The clone carrying this T cell receptor (beta chain) appeared many times. Using unique molecular identifiers, the investigators prepared the TCRbeta library. TCRdb independently ran MiXCR on the PCR reads; one entry per CDR3 protein. The table has some 640,000 distinct CDR3 sequences, around 17% seen once. This sample stems from a study of T-cell reconstitution after alpha-beta-depleted transplantation in children. Trimming shortened V by 1 base and J by 4 bases, and 11 bases separated the two germline ends. Germline V gives CDR1 SGHTA, CDR2 FQGTGA. The CDR3 totals 15 residues. The chain employs TRBV7-3 and TRBJ2-1, with D possibly matching TRBD2 (7 bases). Sequencing was performed on PBMCs from the stem cell graft donor, taken from the stem cell graft. This clonotype was obtained from a human donor who donated a stem cell graft to a child with acute myeloid leukemia. For the CDR3, the DNA is TGTGCCAGCAGCTTAAGGGGGGGCCCTTACAATGAGCAGTTCTTC. It translates to CASSLRGGPYNEQFF.